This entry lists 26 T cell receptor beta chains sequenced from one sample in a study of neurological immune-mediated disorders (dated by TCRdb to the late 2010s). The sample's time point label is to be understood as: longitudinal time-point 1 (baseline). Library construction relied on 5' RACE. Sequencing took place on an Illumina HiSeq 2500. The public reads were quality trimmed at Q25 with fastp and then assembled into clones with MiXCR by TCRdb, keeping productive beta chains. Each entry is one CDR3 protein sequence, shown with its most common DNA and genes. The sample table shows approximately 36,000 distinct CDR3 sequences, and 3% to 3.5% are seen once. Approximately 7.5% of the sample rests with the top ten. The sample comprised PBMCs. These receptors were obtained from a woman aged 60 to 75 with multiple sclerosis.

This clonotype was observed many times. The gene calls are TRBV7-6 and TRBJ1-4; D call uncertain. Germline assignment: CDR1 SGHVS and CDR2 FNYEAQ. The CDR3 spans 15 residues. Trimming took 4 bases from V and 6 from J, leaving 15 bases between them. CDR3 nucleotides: TGTGCCAGCAGCTCAGTGGGATGGGGAGATGAAAAACTGTTTTTT. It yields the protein CASSSVGWGDEKLFF.

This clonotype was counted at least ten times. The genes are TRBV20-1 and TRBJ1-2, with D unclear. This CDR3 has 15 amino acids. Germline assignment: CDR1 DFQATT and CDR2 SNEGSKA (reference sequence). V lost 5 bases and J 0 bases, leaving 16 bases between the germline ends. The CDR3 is CSAAETSPSNYGYTF. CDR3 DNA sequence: TGCAGTGCTGCAGAGACCTCTCCTTCTAACTATGGCTACACCTTC.

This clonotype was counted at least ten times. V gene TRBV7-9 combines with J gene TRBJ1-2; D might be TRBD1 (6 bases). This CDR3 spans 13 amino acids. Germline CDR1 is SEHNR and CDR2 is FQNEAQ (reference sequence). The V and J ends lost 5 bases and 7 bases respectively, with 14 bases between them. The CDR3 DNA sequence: TGTGCCAGCAGCCCCTCAGGGGTTGGTGGCTACACCTTC. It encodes CASSPSGVGGYTF.

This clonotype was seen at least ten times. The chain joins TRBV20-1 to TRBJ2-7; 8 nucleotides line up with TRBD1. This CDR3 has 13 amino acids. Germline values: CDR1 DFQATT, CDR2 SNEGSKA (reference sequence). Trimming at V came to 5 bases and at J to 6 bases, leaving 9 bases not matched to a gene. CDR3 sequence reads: CSAQGALPVEQYF. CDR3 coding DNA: TGCAGTGCTCAGGGGGCGCTCCCGGTCGAGCAGTACTTC.

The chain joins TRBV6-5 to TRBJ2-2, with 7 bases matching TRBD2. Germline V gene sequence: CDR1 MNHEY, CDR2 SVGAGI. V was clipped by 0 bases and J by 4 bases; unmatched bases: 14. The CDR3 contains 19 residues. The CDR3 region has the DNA TGTGCCAGCAGTTACTCGGGCCGCTGGAGCGGGGCCGGCACCGGGGAGCTGTTTTTT. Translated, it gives CASSYSGRWSGAGTGELFF.

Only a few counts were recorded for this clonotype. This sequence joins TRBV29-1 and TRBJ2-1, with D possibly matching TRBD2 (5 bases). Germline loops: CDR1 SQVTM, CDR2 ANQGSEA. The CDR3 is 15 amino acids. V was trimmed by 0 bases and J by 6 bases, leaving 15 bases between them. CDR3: CSVEDRGSGSNEQFF. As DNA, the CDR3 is TGCAGCGTTGAAGATCGAGGGTCGGGTTCCAATGAGCAGTTCTTC.

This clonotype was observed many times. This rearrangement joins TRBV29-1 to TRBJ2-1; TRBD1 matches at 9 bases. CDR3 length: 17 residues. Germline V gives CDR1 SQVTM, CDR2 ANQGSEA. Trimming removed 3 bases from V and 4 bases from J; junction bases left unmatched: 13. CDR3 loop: CSVEVPGQGLGYNEQFF. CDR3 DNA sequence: TGCAGCGTTGAGGTCCCGGGACAGGGTCTGGGGTACAATGAGCAGTTCTTC.

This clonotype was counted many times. CDR3 sequence (DNA): TGCAGTGCTAGAGAATTTGACACTGAAGCTTTCTTT. This translates into CSAREFDTEAFF. V and J are TRBV20-1 and TRBJ1-1; D gene uncertain. The germline V gene has CDR1 DFQATT and CDR2 SNEGSKA (reference sequence). This CDR3 is 12 amino acids long. V dropped 0 bases and J dropped 3 bases, with 5 bases sitting between them.

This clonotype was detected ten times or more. The CDR3 DNA reads as TGTGCCAGCACCCCAACAGGGGCGCAGGGTGAGCAGTTCTTC. This codes for CASTPTGAQGEQFF. This chain joins TRBV7-9 and TRBJ2-1; 7 bases are shared with TRBD1. The germline V gene encodes CDR1 SEHNR and CDR2 FQNEAQ (reference sequence). The CDR3 is 14 amino acids. V gave up 7 bases and J gave up 9 bases; unmatched junction bases: 12.

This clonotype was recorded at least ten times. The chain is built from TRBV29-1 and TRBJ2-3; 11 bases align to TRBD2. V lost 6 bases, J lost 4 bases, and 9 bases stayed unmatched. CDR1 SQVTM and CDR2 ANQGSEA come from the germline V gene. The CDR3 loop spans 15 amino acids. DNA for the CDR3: TGCAGCGTCCAAGGACTAGCGGGTCCTCCAGATACGCAGTATTTT. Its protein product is CSVQGLAGPPDTQYF.

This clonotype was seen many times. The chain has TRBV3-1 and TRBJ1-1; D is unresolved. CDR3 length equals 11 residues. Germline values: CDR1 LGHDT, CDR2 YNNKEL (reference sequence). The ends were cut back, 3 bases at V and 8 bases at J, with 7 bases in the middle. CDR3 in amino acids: CASSQKDEAFF. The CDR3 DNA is TGTGCCAGCAGCCAGAAAGACGAAGCTTTCTTT.

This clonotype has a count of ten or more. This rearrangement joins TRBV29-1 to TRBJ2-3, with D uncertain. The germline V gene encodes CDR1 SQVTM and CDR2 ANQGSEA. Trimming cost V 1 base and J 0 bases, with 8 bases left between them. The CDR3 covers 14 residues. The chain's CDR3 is CSVEGGTSTDTQYF. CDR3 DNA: TGCAGCGTTGAAGGGGGAACTAGCACAGATACGCAGTATTTT.

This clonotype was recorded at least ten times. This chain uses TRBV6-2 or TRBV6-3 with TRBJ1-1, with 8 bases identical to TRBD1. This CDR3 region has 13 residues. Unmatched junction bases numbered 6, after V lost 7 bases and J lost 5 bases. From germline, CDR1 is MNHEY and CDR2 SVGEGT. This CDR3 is CASITGGRTEAFF. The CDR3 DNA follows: TGTGCCAGCATCACAGGGGGAAGGACTGAAGCTTTCTTT.

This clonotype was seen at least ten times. The CDR3 DNA follows: TGTGCCAGCAGTTACTCGACAGGAAAACAAGAGACCCAGTACTTC. This codes for CASSYSTGKQETQYF. J is TRBJ2-5 and V is TRBV6-2 or TRBV6-3; the D gene is possibly TRBD1 (6 bases). V lost 0 bases, J lost 2 bases, and 10 bases lay in between. Germline assignment: CDR1 MNHEY and CDR2 SVGEGT. The CDR3 is 15 amino acids.

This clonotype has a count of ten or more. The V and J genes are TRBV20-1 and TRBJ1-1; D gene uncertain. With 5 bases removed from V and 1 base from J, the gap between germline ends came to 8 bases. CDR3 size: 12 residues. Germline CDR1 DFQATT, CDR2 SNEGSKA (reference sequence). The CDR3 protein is CSAPSGNTEAFF. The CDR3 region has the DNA TGCAGTGCTCCCTCGGGGAACACTGAAGCTTTCTTT.

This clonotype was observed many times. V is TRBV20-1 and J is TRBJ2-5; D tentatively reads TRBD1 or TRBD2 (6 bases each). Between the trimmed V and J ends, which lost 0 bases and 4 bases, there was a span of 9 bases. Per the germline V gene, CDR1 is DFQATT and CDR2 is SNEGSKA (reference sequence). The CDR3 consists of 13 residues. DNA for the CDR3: TGCAGTGCTAGAGAAGGGGGGCTAGAGACCCAGTACTTC. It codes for CSAREGGLETQYF.

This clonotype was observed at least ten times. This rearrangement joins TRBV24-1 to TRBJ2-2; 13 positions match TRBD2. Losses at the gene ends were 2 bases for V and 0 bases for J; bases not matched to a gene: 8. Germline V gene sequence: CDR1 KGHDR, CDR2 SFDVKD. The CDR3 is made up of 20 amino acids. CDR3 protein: CATSDSRTSGGPSNTGELFF. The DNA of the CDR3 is TGTGCCACCAGTGATTCCAGGACTAGCGGGGGACCCTCGAACACCGGGGAGCTGTTTTTT.

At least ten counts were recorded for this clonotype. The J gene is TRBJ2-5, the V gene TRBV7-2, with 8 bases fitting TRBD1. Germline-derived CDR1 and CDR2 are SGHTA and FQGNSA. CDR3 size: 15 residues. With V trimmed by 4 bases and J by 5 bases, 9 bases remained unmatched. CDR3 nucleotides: TGTGCCAGCAGCTGGGGCCAGGGGGCGCGGGAGACCCAGTACTTC. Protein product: CASSWGQGARETQYF.

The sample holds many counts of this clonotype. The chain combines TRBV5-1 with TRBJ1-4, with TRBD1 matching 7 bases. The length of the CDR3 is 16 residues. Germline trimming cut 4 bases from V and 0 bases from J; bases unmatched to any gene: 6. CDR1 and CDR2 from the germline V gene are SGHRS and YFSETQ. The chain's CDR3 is CASSTGQVTTNEKLFF. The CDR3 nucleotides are TGCGCCAGCAGCACCGGACAGGTTACAACTAATGAAAAACTGTTTTTT. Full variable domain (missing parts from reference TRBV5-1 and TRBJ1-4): KAGVTQTPRYLIKTRGQQVTLSCSPISGHRSVSWYQQTPGQGLQFLFEYFSETQRNKGNFPGRFSGRQFSNSRSEMNVSTLELGDSALYLCASSTGQVTTNEKLFFGSGTQLSVL.

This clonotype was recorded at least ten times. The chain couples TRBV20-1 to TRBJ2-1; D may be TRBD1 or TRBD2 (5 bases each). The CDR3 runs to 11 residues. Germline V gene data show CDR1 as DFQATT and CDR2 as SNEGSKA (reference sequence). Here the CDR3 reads CSTLGDVEQFF. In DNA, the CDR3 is TGCAGCACTTTGGGGGACGTTGAGCAGTTCTTC.

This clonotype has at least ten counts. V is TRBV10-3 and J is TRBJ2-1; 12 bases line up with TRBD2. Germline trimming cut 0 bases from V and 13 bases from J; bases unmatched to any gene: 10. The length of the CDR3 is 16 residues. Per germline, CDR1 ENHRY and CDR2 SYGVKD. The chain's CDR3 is CAISESSPSGGAAQFF. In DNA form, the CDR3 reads TGTGCCATCAGTGAGTCGTCCCCTAGCGGGGGGGCGGCCCAGTTCTTC.

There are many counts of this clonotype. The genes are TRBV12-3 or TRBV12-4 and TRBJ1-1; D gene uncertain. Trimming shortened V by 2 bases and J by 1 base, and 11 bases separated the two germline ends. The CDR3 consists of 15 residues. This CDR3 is CASSLMGSANTEAFF. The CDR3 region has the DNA TGTGCCAGCAGTTTAATGGGGTCCGCGAACACTGAAGCTTTCTTT.

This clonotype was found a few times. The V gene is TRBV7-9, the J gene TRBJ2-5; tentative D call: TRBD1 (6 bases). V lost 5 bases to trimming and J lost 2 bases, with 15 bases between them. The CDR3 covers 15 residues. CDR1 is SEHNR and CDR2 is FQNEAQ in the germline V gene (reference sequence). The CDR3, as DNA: TGTGCCAGCAGCCCTCTCGGACAGCCACAAGAGACCCAGTACTTC. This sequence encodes CASSPLGQPQETQYF.

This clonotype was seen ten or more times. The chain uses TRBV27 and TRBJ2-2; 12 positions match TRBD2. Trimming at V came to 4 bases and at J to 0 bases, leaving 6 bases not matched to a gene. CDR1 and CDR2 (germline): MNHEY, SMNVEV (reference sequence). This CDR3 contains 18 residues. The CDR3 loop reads CASSSPGLAGPNTGELFF. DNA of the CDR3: TGTGCCAGCAGTTCCCCGGGACTAGCGGGCCCGAACACCGGGGAGCTGTTTTTT.

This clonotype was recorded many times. As DNA, the CDR3 is TGCGCCAGCAGCTTGGCCGCGACAGTGAACACTGAAGCTTTCTTT. It yields the protein CASSLAATVNTEAFF. The rearrangement uses TRBV5-1 and TRBJ1-1; possibly TRBD1 for D (5 bases). The CDR3 length is 15 residues. CDR1 and CDR2 from the germline V gene are SGHRS and YFSETQ. V gave up 0 bases and J gave up 0 bases, with 9 bases separating them.

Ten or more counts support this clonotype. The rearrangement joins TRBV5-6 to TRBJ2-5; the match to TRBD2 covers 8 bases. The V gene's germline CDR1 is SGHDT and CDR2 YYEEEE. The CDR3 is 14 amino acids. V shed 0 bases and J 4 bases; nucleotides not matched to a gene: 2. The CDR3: CASSLAGGAETQYF. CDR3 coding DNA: TGTGCCAGCAGCTTGGCCGGGGGGGCAGAGACCCAGTACTTC.